This record covers a single T cell receptor beta chain. The target antigen is unknown. TCRdb keeps only in-frame clones here, not all; method: immunoSEQ multiplex PCR. The table records 30,000 to 40,000 clones, around 82% of them present only once. Germline assignment: CDR1 SGHRS and CDR2 YFSETQ. This CDR3 region has 16 residues. V gave up 4 bases and J gave up 0 bases, with 11 bases separating them. The sample is drawn from a study of chemoradiotherapy in HPV16-positive cancers. Broader study findings: Candidate HPV-specific clones and E7-related TCR motifs grew in tumor during treatment. In HPV16-positive patients, HPV-responsive T-cell expansion tracked better recurrence-free survival.

The V and J genes are TRBV5-1 and TRBJ2-6; the D is unclear. This TCR was recovered from a human donor with HPV-associated anogenital cancer. Sample: blood, taken from a patient who underwent chemoradiotherapy. The CDR3 is CASSIDGNSGANVLTF. The CDR3 coding sequence is TGCGCCAGCAGCATAGACGGAAACTCTGGGGCCAACGTCCTGACTTTC.